This TCR beta chain was sequenced during a study of cytomegalovirus exposure and HLA in healthy donors. Study-level results: Indistinguishable V segments, including TRBV6-2 and TRBV6-3, were excluded. Researchers counted 180 or so TCR beta chains as cytomegalovirus-associated.

Primers included in the PCR were 60 Vbeta and 13 Jbeta primers. The data were produced by immunoSEQ multiplex PCR, yet TCRdb's version contains in-frame clones alone and is incomplete. The sample records about 73,000 clones, 75% being singletons. Concerning this clone: The antigen is not known.

The germline V gene has CDR1 SEHNR and CDR2 FQNEAQ (reference sequence). The length of the CDR3 is 13 residues. Trimming took 5 bases from V and 1 from J, leaving 8 bases between them. The material sequenced was PBMCs. This chain joins TRBV7-9 and TRBJ1-2, with TRBD1 as a possible D gene (5 bases). This clonotype was obtained from a man in his 70s in good health and CMV-seronegative. The CDR3 protein is CASSPQGNYGYTF. DNA for the CDR3: TGTGCCAGCAGCCCGCAGGGTAACTATGGCTACACCTTC.